What follows are 11 T cell receptor beta chains derived from one specimen sequenced in a study of cytomegalovirus exposure and HLA in healthy donors. The PCR used 60 Vbeta and 13 Jbeta primers. Clones were sequenced by immunoSEQ multiplex PCR, and TCRdb holds only the in-frame ones, with some missing. The sample consists of some 180,000 clones, about 70% of them appearing once. Sequenced input: PBMCs. These receptor sequences come from a woman in her twenties or thirties in good health and CMV-seronegative.

V usage is TRBV30 and J usage is TRBJ2-7, with TRBD1 matching over 9 bases. The CDR3 is 15 amino acids. V lost 0 bases to trimming and J lost 2 bases; unmatched junction nucleotides: 5. CDR1 and CDR2 from the germline V gene are GTSNPN and SVGIG (reference sequence). The CDR3 nucleotides are TGTGCCTGGAGTGTCTTGGACAGGGGAACCTACGAGCAGTACTTC. Protein product: CAWSVLDRGTYEQYF.

This sequence joins TRBV9 and TRBJ1-6; TRBD1 matches 9 bases. Germline lookup yields CDR1 SGDLS and CDR2 YYNGEE. J lost 9 bases, V lost 0 bases, and 19 bases had no gene match. CDR3 length equals 20 residues. The CDR3 loop reads CASSVGGGLGQGFRGSPLHF. Here the CDR3 DNA reads TGTGCCAGCAGCGTAGGAGGGGGTCTGGGACAGGGATTTCGTGGTTCACCCCTCCACTTT.

The rearrangement links TRBV7-9 to TRBJ2-7; 10 nucleotides align to TRBD2. This CDR3 is built from 14 residues. Germline V CDR1 and CDR2: SEHNR, FQNEAQ (reference sequence). V was clipped by 0 bases and J by 4 bases; unmatched bases: 0. The CDR3 sequence is CASSLATSGYEQYF. The CDR3 DNA follows: TGTGCCAGCAGCTTAGCGACTAGCGGGTACGAGCAGTACTTC.

This clone has a single count. V gene TRBV13 combines with J gene TRBJ2-5; tentatively, D is TRBD1 (5 bases). The CDR3 covers 13 residues. The germline V and J ends were trimmed by 5 bases and 3 bases, with 10 bases remaining between them. Germline lookup yields CDR1 PRHDT and CDR2 FYEKMQ (reference sequence). The CDR3 region is CASSLTGEETQYF. DNA of the CDR3: TGTGCCAGCAGCCTAACAGGTGAAGAGACCCAGTACTTC.

This clone has just one count. The CDR3 DNA reads TGTGCCAGCAGCGTAGGGGGGGGACAGGGCTACGAGCAGTACTTC. The encoded protein is CASSVGGGQGYEQYF. This chain connects TRBV9 to TRBJ2-7; 9 bases are a match to TRBD1. The CDR3 covers 15 residues. V dropped 0 bases and J dropped 3; count of bases not matched to a gene: 4. In germline, CDR1 is SGDLS, CDR2 YYNGEE.

This clone was recorded only once. The chain combines TRBV7-9 with TRBJ2-7; 9 bases fit TRBD1. The CDR3 contains 18 residues. The junction had 19 bases not matched to a gene; V was cut back by 5 bases and J by 5 bases. Germline V gene sequence: CDR1 SEHNR, CDR2 FQNEAQ (reference sequence). CDR3 nucleotide sequence: TGTGCCAGCAGCCGTCCCCTCTTCTCCTGGACAGGGGAGGACGAGCAGTACTTC. Protein product: CASSRPLFSWTGEDEQYF.

This clone appeared a single time. V gene TRBV4-1 combines with J gene TRBJ2-7, with D tentatively TRBD1 (6 bases). The CDR3 loop spans 15 amino acids. The ends were cut back, 1 base at V and 0 bases at J, with 10 bases in the middle. Germline CDR1 and CDR2: MGHRA and YSYEKL. The CDR3 spells CASSQGTGNSYEQYF. The CDR3 DNA reads TGCGCCAGCAGCCAAGGTACAGGGAACTCCTACGAGCAGTACTTC.

Only one count was recorded for this clone. The rearrangement links TRBV5-1 to TRBJ2-3; TRBD2 is a possible D gene (5 bases). The ends were cut back, 0 bases at V and 2 bases at J, with 7 bases in the middle. The length of the CDR3 is 14 residues. Germline V lookup: CDR1 SGHRS, CDR2 YFSETQ. CDR3 sequence: CASSLGGPTDTQYF. CDR3 nucleotides: TGCGCCAGCAGCTTGGGAGGGCCCACAGATACGCAGTATTTT.

V usage is TRBV27 and J usage is TRBJ1-1; TRBD1 aligns across 8 bases. CDR1 MNHEY and CDR2 SMNVEV come from the germline V gene (reference sequence). There are 14 residues in the CDR3. V lost 10 bases, J lost 3 bases, and 10 bases stayed unmatched. The CDR3 region has the DNA TGTGCCACCCGGACAGGGCCCTTAGACACTGAAGCTTTCTTT. Encoded protein: CATRTGPLDTEAFF.

This clone was seen only a few times. The CDR3, as DNA: TGTGCCAGCAGCTTAGTCCGGGGAACAAGCGACGAGCAGTACTTC. This gives the protein CASSLVRGTSDEQYF. The chain combines TRBV7-9 with TRBJ2-7; D possibly corresponds to TRBD2 (5 bases). The CDR3 has 15 amino acids. The V gene's germline CDR1 is SEHNR and CDR2 FQNEAQ (reference sequence). Trimming pared 1 base from V and 5 bases from J, leaving 15 bases between. The full variable domain, completed using reference TRBV7-9 and TRBJ2-7, is DTGVSQNPRHKITKRGQNVTFRCDPISEHNRLYWYRQTLGQGPEFLTYFQNEAQLEKSRLLSDRFSAERPKGSFSTLEIQRTEQGDSAMYLCASSLVRGTSDEQYFGPGTRLTVT.

A single count supports this clone. The chain is built from TRBV11-2 and TRBJ2-5; unclear D gene. The J call is doubtful: the DNA matches TRBJ2-7 better. Germline V gene sequence: CDR1 SGHAT, CDR2 FQNNGV. The CDR3 is 13 residues long. Here the CDR3 DNA reads TGTGCCAGCAGCCTCACTAACTCCTACGAGCAGTACTTC. It encodes CASSLTNSYEQYF.